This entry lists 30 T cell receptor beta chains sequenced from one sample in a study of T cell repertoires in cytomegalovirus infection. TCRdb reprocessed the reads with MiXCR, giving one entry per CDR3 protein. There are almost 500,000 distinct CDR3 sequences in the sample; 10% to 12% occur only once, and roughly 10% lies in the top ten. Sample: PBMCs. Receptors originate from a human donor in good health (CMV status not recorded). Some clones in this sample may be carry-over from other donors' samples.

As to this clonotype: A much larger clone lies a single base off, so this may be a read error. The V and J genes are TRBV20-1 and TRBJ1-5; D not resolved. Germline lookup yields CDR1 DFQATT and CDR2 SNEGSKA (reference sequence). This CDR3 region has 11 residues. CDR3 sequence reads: CSARKDQSQHF. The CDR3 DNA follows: TGCAGTGCTAGAAAAGATCAGTCCCAGCATTTT.

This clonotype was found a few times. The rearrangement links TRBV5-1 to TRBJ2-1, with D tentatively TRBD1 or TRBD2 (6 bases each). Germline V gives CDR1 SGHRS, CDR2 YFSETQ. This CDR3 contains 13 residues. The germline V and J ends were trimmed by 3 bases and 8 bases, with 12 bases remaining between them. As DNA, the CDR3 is TGCGCCAGCAGCTCGGCAGGGGACTATGAGCAGTTCTTC. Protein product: CASSSAGDYEQFF. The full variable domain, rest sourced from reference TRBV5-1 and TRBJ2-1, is KAGVTQTPRYLIKTRGQQVTLSCSPISGHRSVSWYQQTPGQGLQFLFEYFSETQRNKGNFPGRFSGRQFSNSRSEMNVSTLELGDSALYLCASSSAGDYEQFFGPGTRLTVL.

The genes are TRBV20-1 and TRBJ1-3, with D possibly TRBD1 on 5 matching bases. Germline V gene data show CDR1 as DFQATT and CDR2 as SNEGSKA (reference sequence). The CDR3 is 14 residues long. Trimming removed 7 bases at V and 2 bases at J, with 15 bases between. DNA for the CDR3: TGCAGTGTAAAGACGGGGGAGGCTGGAAACACCATATATTTT. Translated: CSVKTGEAGNTIYF.

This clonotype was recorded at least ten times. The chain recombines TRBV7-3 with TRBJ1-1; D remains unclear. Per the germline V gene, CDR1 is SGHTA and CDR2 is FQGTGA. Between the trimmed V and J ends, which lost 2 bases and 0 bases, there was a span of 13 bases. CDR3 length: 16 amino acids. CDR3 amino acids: CASSLAKGSVNTEAFF. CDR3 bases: TGTGCCAGCAGCTTAGCGAAAGGGAGCGTGAACACTGAAGCTTTCTTT.

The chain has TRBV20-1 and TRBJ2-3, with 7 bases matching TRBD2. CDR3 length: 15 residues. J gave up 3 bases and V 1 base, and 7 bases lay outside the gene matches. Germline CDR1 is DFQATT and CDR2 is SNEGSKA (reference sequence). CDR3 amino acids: CSARVSSGWTDTQYF. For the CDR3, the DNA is TGCAGTGCTAGAGTGTCTAGCGGATGGACAGATACGCAGTATTTT.

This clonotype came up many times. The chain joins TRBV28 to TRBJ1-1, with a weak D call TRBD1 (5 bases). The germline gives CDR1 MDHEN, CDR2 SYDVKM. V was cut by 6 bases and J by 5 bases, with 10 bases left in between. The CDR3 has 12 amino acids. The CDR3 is CASRDEGTEAFF. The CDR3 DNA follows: TGTGCCAGCAGGGACGAGGGGACTGAAGCTTTCTTT.

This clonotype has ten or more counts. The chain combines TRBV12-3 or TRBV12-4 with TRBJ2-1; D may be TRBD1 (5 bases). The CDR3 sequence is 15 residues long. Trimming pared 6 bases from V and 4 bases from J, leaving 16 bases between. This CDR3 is CASRGARVIYNEQFF. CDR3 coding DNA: TGTGCCAGCAGGGGTGCCAGGGTTATATACAATGAGCAGTTCTTC.

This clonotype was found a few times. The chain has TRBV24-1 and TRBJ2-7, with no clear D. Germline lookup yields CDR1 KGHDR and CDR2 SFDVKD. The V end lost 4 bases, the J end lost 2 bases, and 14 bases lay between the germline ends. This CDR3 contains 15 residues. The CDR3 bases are TGTGCCACCAGTGACTCCGGGTCCGGCACCTACGAGCAGTACTTC. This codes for CATSDSGSGTYEQYF.

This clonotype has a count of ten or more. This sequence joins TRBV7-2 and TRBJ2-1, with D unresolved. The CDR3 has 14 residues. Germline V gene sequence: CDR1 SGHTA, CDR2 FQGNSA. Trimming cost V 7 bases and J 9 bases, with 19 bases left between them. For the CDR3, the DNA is TGTGCCAGCACCCCAGATGGATTCACGCCTGAGCAGTTCTTC. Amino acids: CASTPDGFTPEQFF.

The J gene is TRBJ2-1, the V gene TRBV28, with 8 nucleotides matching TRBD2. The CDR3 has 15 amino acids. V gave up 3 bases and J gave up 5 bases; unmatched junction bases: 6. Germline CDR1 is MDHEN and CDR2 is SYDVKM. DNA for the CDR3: TGTGCCAGCAGTTTGAGTAGCGGGACCCACAATGAGCAGTTCTTC. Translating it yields CASSLSSGTHNEQFF.

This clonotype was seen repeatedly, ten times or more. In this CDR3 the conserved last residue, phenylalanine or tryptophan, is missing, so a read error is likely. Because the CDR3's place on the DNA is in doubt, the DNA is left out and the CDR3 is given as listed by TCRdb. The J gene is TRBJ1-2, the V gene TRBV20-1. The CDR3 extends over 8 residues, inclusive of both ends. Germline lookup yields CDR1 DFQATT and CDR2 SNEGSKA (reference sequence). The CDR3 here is CSGRVLGS.

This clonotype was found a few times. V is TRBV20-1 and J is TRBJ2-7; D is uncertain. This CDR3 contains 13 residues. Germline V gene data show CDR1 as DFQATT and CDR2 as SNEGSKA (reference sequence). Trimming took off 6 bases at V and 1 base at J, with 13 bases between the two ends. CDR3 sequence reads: CSAGPGSSYEQYF. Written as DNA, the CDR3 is TGCAGTGCCGGGCCTGGTTCATCCTACGAGCAGTACTTC.

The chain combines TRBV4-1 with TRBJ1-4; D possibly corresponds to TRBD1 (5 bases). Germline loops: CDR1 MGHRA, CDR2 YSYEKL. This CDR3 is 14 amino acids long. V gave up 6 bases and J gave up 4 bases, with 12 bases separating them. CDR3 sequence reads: CASSRQPDNEKLFF. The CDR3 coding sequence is TGCGCCAGCAGTCGACAGCCCGATAATGAAAAACTGTTTTTT.

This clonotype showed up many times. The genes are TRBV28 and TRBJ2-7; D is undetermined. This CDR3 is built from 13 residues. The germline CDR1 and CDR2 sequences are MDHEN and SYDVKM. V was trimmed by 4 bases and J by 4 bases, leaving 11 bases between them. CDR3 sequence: CASSSVRSYEQYF. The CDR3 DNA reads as TGTGCCAGCAGTTCGGTCAGGTCTTACGAGCAGTACTTC. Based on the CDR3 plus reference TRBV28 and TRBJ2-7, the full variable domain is DVKVTQSSRYLVKRTGEKVFLECVQDMDHENMFWYRQDPGLGLRLIYFSYDVKMKEKGDIPEGYSVSREKKERFSLILESASTNQTSMYLCASSSVRSYEQYFGPGTRLTVT.

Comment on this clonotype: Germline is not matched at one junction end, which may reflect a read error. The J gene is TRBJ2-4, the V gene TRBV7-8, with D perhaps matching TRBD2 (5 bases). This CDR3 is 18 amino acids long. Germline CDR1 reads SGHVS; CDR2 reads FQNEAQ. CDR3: CASSYTLLAGESKNIQHF. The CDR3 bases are TGTGCCAGCAGCTACACCCTTCTCGCCGGGGAGTCCAAAAACATTCAGCACTTC.

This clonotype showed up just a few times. The CDR3 DNA reads TGCAGCGTCGAACTTCCTAGCTCCGTTGAGCAGTTCTTC. It specifies CSVELPSSVEQFF. The chain links TRBV29-1 to TRBJ2-1; TRBD2 might be the D (5 bases). The germline V and J ends were trimmed by 6 bases and 9 bases, with 18 bases remaining between them. Germline V gene data show CDR1 as SQVTM and CDR2 as ANQGSEA. The CDR3 totals 13 residues.

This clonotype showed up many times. The CDR3 spells CASSLDLTGGTEAFF. The CDR3 DNA follows: TGTGCCAGCAGCTTAGATCTGACGGGAGGTACTGAAGCTTTCTTT. The V and J genes are TRBV7-9 and TRBJ1-1; unclear D gene. This CDR3 region has 15 residues. Germline loops: CDR1 SEHNR, CDR2 FQNEAQ (reference sequence). The V end was cut by 1 base, the J end by 5 bases, with 14 bases between.

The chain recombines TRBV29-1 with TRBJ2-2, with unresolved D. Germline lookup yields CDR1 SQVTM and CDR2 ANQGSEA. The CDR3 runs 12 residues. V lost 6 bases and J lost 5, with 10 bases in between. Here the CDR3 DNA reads TGCAGCGTATACGAGTTGACCGGGGAGCTGTTTTTT. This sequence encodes CSVYELTGELFF.

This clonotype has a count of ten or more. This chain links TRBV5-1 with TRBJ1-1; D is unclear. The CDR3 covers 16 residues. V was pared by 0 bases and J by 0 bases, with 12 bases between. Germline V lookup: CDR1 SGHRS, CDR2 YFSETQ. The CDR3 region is CASSLEFRQMNTEAFF. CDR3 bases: TGCGCCAGCAGCTTGGAATTTCGTCAAATGAACACTGAAGCTTTCTTT.

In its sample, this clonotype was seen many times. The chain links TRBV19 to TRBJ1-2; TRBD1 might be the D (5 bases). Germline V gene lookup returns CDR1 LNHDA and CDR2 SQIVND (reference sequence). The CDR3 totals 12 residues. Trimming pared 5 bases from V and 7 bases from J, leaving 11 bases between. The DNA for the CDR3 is TGTGCCAGTAGTGGTAGGGGTGGTGGCTACACCTTC. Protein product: CASSGRGGGYTF.

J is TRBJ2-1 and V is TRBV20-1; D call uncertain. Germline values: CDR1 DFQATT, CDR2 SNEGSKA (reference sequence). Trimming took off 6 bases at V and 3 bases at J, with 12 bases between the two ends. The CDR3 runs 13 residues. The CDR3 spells CSARDRVYNEQFF. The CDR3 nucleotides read TGCAGTGCCCGCGATCGGGTCTACAATGAGCAGTTCTTC.

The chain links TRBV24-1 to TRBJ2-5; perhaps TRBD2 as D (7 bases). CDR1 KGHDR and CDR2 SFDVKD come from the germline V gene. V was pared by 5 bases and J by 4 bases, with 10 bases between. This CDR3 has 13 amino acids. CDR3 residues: CATSVAGAETQYF. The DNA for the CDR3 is TGTGCCACCAGTGTTGCGGGGGCAGAGACCCAGTACTTC.

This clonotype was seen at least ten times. The CDR3 sequence: CSVEEAAGGETQYF. In DNA form, the CDR3 reads TGCAGCGTTGAAGAGGCCGCGGGGGGAGAGACCCAGTACTTC. This rearrangement joins TRBV29-1 to TRBJ2-5, with 8 bases lining up with TRBD2. There are 14 residues in the CDR3. The V gene end was trimmed by 0 bases and the J gene end by 4 bases; junction bases not matched to a gene: 4. Germline CDR1 SQVTM, CDR2 ANQGSEA. Combining the CDR3 with reference TRBV29-1 and TRBJ2-5 gives the whole variable domain SAVISQKPSRDICQRGTSLTIQCQVDSQVTMMFWYRQQPGQSLTLIATANQGSEATYESGFVIDKFPISRPNLTFSTLTVSNMSPEDSSIYLCSVEEAAGGETQYFGPGTRLLVL.

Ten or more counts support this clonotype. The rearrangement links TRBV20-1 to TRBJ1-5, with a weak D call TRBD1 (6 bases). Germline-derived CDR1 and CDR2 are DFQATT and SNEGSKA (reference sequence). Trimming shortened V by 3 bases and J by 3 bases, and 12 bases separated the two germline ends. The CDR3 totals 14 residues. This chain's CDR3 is CSASTAGDNQPQHF. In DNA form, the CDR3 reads TGCAGTGCTAGTACCGCAGGGGACAATCAGCCCCAGCATTTT.

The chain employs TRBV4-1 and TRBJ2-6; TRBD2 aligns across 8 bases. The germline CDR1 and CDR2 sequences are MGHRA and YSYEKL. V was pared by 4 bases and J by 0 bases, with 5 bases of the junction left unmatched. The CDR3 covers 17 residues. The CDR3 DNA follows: TGCGCCAGCAGCCGAGGACTAGCCCTCTCTGGGGCCAACGTCCTGACTTTC. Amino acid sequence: CASSRGLALSGANVLTF.

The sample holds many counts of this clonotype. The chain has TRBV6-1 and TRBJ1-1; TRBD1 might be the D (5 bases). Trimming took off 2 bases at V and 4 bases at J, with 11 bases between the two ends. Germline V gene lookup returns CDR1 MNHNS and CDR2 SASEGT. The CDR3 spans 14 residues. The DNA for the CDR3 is TGTGCCAGCAGTGAACGCGGGGGGGTCACTGAAGCTTTCTTT. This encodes CASSERGGVTEAFF.

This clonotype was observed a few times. In DNA, the CDR3 is TGTGCCAGTAGAACTAGCGGGGGGGCCGAGACAGATACGCAGTATTTT. Translated: CASRTSGGAETDTQYF. This chain connects TRBV19 to TRBJ2-3, with 13 bases that match TRBD2. Trimming cost V 6 bases and J 3 bases; bases outside gene matches: 6. CDR3 size: 16 residues. Germline lookup yields CDR1 LNHDA and CDR2 SQIVND (reference sequence).

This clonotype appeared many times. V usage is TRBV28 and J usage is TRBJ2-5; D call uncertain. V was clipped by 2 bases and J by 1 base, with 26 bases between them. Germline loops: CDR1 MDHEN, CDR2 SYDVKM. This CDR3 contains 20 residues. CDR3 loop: CASSLPLPGADPTLQETQYF. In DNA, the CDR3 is TGTGCCAGCAGTTTACCCCTCCCCGGCGCAGACCCGACCCTCCAAGAGACCCAGTACTTC. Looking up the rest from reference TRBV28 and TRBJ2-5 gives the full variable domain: DVKVTQSSRYLVKRTGEKVFLECVQDMDHENMFWYRQDPGLGLRLIYFSYDVKMKEKGDIPEGYSVSREKKERFSLILESASTNQTSMYLCASSLPLPGADPTLQETQYFGPGTRLLVL.

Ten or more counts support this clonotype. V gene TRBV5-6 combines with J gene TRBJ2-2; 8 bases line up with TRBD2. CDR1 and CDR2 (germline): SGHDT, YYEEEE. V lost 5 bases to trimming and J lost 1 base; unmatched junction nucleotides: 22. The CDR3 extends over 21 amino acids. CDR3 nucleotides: TGTGCCAGCAGGGCCGCTTGGGTGGAGGCTAGCGGGTGGCGGAACACCGGGGAGCTGTTTTTT. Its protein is CASRAAWVEASGWRNTGELFF.

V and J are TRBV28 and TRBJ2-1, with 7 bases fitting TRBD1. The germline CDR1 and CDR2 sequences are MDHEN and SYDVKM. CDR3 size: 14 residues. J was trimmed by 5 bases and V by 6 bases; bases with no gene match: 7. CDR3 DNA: TGTGCCAGCAGATACCGGGACAGCCACAATGAGCAGTTCTTC. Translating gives CASRYRDSHNEQFF.